These 26 T cell receptor beta chains originate from one sample sequenced in a study of blood T cell repertoires in COVID-19 (dated by TCRdb to about 2020). The library was obtained by the immunoSEQ multiplex PCR assay. TCRdb provides this immuneACCESS table in a form limited to in-frame rearrangements. Some clones are lacking; in checked studies, under half of them reflect an unresolved V gene, and why the rest are absent is not known. Across this sample there are about 90,000 clones, with about 80% seen only once. The ten most abundant clones make up over 6.5% of the sample. The sample was peripheral blood. The receptor source for this set is a man in his sixties or seventies with acute or convalescent COVID-19.

This rearrangement joins TRBV7-2 to TRBJ1-1; D unresolved. V was clipped by 5 bases and J by 1 base, with 11 bases between them. Germline CDR1 and CDR2: SGHTA and FQGNSA. The length of the CDR3 is 14 residues. The CDR3 protein is CASSADSRNTEAFF. The CDR3 nucleotides read TGTGCCAGCAGCGCGGACTCGCGGAACACTGAAGCTTTCTTT.

The chain joins TRBV7-2 to TRBJ1-2; D unresolved. Germline V lookup: CDR1 SGHTA, CDR2 FQGNSA. Trimming took 5 bases from V and 3 from J, leaving 13 bases between them. This CDR3 has 14 amino acids. The CDR3 DNA is TGTGCCAGCAGCCTGGGAGGGAGCGACTATGGCTACACCTTC. Amino acids: CASSLGGSDYGYTF.

The V and J genes are TRBV9 and TRBJ1-1; no firm D call. V was clipped by 0 bases and J by 7 bases, with 7 bases between them. Germline V gene lookup returns CDR1 SGDLS and CDR2 YYNGEE. The CDR3 runs to 12 residues. DNA of the CDR3: TGTGCCAGCAGCGTAGTAAACGGTGAAGCTTTCTTT. Translated: CASSVVNGEAFF.

This clone has more than one count but fewer than ten. This chain uses TRBV7-9 with TRBJ2-3, with a possible D match to TRBD2 (5 bases). The CDR3 is made up of 15 amino acids. Trimming cost V 5 bases and J 2 bases, with 14 bases left between them. Per the germline V gene, CDR1 is SEHNR and CDR2 is FQNEAQ (reference sequence). The CDR3 protein is CASSADSGYTDTQYF. CDR3 sequence (DNA): TGTGCCAGCAGCGCGGATTCGGGATACACAGATACGCAGTATTTT.

The V and J genes are TRBV29-1 and TRBJ2-2, with a possible D match to TRBD2 (5 bases). The CDR3 spans 15 residues. Trimming cost V 0 bases and J 4 bases, with 12 bases left between them. Germline CDR1 is SQVTM and CDR2 is ANQGSEA. The CDR3 protein is CSVEDRGVPTGELFF. The CDR3 nucleotides read TGCAGCGTTGAAGATCGGGGTGTGCCCACCGGGGAGCTGTTTTTT.

The V and J genes are TRBV3-1 (or the pseudogene TRBV3-2) and TRBJ1-6; no clear D. V lost 1 base, J lost 7 bases, and 8 bases lay in between. The CDR3 is 14 amino acids. CDR1 and CDR2 (germline): LGHDT, YNNKEL (reference sequence). The CDR3 protein is CASSQGHGNSPLHF. The CDR3 nucleotides read TGTGCCAGCAGCCAAGGGCACGGGAATTCACCCCTCCACTTT.

V and J are TRBV20-1 and TRBJ2-5; TRBD1 agrees at 8 bases. V lost 3 bases and J lost 4; bases outside the gene matches: 13. CDR1 is DFQATT, CDR2 SNEGSKA, per germline (reference sequence). The CDR3 spans 16 residues. The CDR3 loop is CSASLLGQTGVETQYF. Here the CDR3 DNA reads TGCAGTGCTAGTCTTCTGGGGCAGACAGGGGTAGAGACCCAGTACTTC.

V and J are TRBV4-1 and TRBJ1-6; 8 bases fit TRBD1. Germline V gene sequence: CDR1 MGHRA, CDR2 YSYEKL. CDR3 length: 15 residues. With V trimmed by 0 bases and J by 9 bases, 4 bases remained unmatched. The CDR3 DNA follows: TGCGCCAGCAGCCAAGATCCGGACAGGGCTTCACCCCTCCACTTT. It encodes CASSQDPDRASPLHF.

The V and J genes are TRBV5-1 and TRBJ1-2; D ambiguous. The CDR3 loop spans 15 amino acids. With 1 base removed from V and 6 bases from J, the gap between germline ends came to 16 bases. CDR1 SGHRS and CDR2 YFSETQ come from the germline V gene. DNA of the CDR3: TGCGCCAGCAGCTTGACCTTAACTGGCGGCAATGGCTACACCTTC. Translated: CASSLTLTGGNGYTF.

This clone was counted a single time. The chain carries TRBV6-5 and TRBJ1-6, with D tentatively TRBD1 (6 bases). The germline V and J ends were trimmed by 6 bases and 4 bases, with 10 bases remaining between them. Germline V lookup: CDR1 MNHEY, CDR2 SVGAGI. This CDR3 contains 14 residues. In DNA, the CDR3 is TGTGCCAGCAGAGGCCAGGGGTATAATTCACCCCTCCACTTT. It is translated as CASRGQGYNSPLHF.

The CDR3 here is CASSQDVLAGGLSSADTQYF. As DNA, the CDR3 is TGTGCCAGCAGCCAAGATGTTTTAGCGGGGGGATTGAGTTCCGCAGATACGCAGTATTTT. The genes are TRBV4-2 and TRBJ2-3, with 10 nucleotides matching TRBD2. Germline trimming cut 0 bases from V and 4 bases from J; bases unmatched to any gene: 16. The CDR3 has 20 amino acids. From germline, CDR1 is LGHNA and CDR2 YNFKEQ.

This rearrangement joins TRBV7-6 to TRBJ2-6; D is uncertain. This CDR3 has 15 residues. Deletions cut 0 bases from V and 2 bases from J, with 5 bases between. Germline CDR1 reads SGHVS; CDR2 reads FNYEAQ. For the CDR3, the DNA is TGTGCCAGCAGCTTAGCAGGAGCTGGGGCCAACGTCCTGACTTTC. Its protein is CASSLAGAGANVLTF.

V gene TRBV7-8 combines with J gene TRBJ2-3; D is possibly TRBD1 (6 bases). This CDR3 is built from 14 residues. Germline V gene data show CDR1 as SGHVS and CDR2 as FQNEAQ. The germline V and J ends were trimmed by 5 bases and 4 bases, with 13 bases remaining between them. This CDR3 is CASSVQGYPDTQYF. The CDR3 DNA reads TGTGCCAGCAGCGTACAGGGTTACCCAGATACGCAGTATTTT. The full variable domain, in which reference TRBV7-8 and TRBJ2-3 provide the parts outside the CDR3, is GAGVSQSPRYKVAKRGQDVALRCDPISGHVSLFWYQQALGQGPEFLTYFQNEAQLDKSGLPSDRFFAERPEGSVSTLKIQRTQQEDSAVYLCASSVQGYPDTQYFGPGTRLTVL.

The chain links TRBV28 to TRBJ1-2; TRBD1 matches at 10 bases. Per the germline V gene, CDR1 is MDHEN and CDR2 is SYDVKM. V was clipped by 9 bases and J by 7 bases; unmatched bases: 14. The CDR3 runs 15 residues. CDR3 sequence reads: CASSNSGTGVGGYTF. The CDR3 bases are TGTGCCAGTTCTAACTCCGGGACAGGGGTTGGTGGCTACACCTTC.

The chain is built from TRBV2 and TRBJ2-6; D not certain. V lost 6 bases and J 0 bases, leaving 9 bases between the germline ends. Germline values: CDR1 SNHLY, CDR2 FYNNEI. The CDR3 contains 15 residues. The CDR3 sequence: CASRGTYSGANVLTF. The CDR3, as DNA: TGTGCCAGCAGGGGCACCTACTCTGGGGCCAACGTCCTGACTTTC.

The chain joins TRBV15 to TRBJ2-1; 9 bases line up with TRBD2. Germline CDR1 reads LNHNV; CDR2 reads YYDKDF (reference sequence). The junction had 7 bases not matched to a gene; V was cut back by 3 bases and J by 7 bases. CDR3 size: 15 residues. Here the CDR3 DNA reads TGTGCCACCAGCAGCTCGTCGGGACTAGCAAATGAGCAGTTCTTC. It encodes CATSSSSGLANEQFF.

The chain links TRBV2 to TRBJ2-4; tentative D call: TRBD1 (6 bases). Germline values: CDR1 SNHLY, CDR2 FYNNEI. This CDR3 contains 15 residues. V was clipped by 4 bases and J by 7 bases, with 17 bases between them. CDR3 residues: CASSVLTGLGNIQYF. The DNA of the CDR3 is TGTGCCAGCAGTGTGTTGACAGGCTTGGGTAACATTCAGTACTTC.

This chain's CDR3 is CASDRGREETQYF. CDR3 DNA: TGTGCCTCGGACAGGGGGCGCGAGGAGACCCAGTACTTC. The chain uses TRBV21-1 and TRBJ2-5; TRBD1 reflects the table's D call only, with no check against the DNA. TRBV21-1 is an annotated pseudogene. This CDR3 region has 13 residues.

The chain recombines TRBV4-1 with TRBJ1-2; 12 nucleotides align to TRBD1. Germline assignment: CDR1 MGHRA and CDR2 YSYEKL. The CDR3 loop spans 17 amino acids. J gave up 6 bases and V 4 bases, and 12 bases lay outside the gene matches. CDR3: CASSPGTGGYPSDGYTF. For the CDR3, the DNA is TGCGCCAGCAGCCCGGGGACAGGGGGCTACCCCAGCGATGGCTACACCTTC.

The chain employs TRBV27 and TRBJ2-3, with D possibly matching TRBD1 (6 bases). The V gene's germline CDR1 is MNHEY and CDR2 SMNVEV (reference sequence). The CDR3 length is 15 residues. Trimming removed 2 bases from V and 7 bases from J, with 16 bases in between. Written as DNA, the CDR3 is TGTGCCAGCAGTTTAGGGCAGGGGAAAATATATACGCAGTATTTT. The encoded protein is CASSLGQGKIYTQYF.

The chain uses TRBV9 and TRBJ2-1, with 11 bases lining up with TRBD1. The CDR3 is made up of 16 amino acids. The germline gives CDR1 SGDLS, CDR2 YYNGEE. The V and J ends lost 2 bases and 4 bases, in that order; junction bases with no gene match: 5. The CDR3 bases are TGTGCCAGCAGCGTGGACAGGGGGCGACCGTACAATGAGCAGTTCTTC. This translates into CASSVDRGRPYNEQFF. Drawing the rest from reference TRBV9 and TRBJ2-1, the complete variable domain is DSGVTQTPKHLITATGQRVTLRCSPRSGDLSVYWYQQSLDQGLQFLIQYYNGEERAKGNILERFSAQQFPDLHSELNLSSLELGDSALYFCASSVDRGRPYNEQFFGPGTRLTVL.

This chain links TRBV28 with TRBJ2-1; 8 bases agree with TRBD2. V lost 3 bases to trimming and J lost 5 bases; unmatched junction nucleotides: 3. Germline CDR1 and CDR2: MDHEN and SYDVKM. CDR3 size: 14 residues. Here the CDR3 DNA reads TGTGCCAGCAGTTTGGGGACTAGGGACAATGAGCAGTTCTTC. Translating gives CASSLGTRDNEQFF.

The chain employs TRBV5-6 and TRBJ1-1, with D unclear. The CDR3 is made up of 15 amino acids. With 5 bases removed from V and 5 bases from J, the gap between germline ends came to 19 bases. Germline CDR1 and CDR2: SGHDT and YYEEEE. For the CDR3, the DNA is TGTGCCAGCAGACCCTGGGGAGGTGGAAGTACTGAAGCTTTCTTT. This translates into CASRPWGGGSTEAFF.

The chain has TRBV5-8 and TRBJ1-2; weak D call: TRBD1 (5 bases). V was trimmed by 4 bases and J by 3 bases, leaving 13 bases between them. There are 14 residues in the CDR3. Germline lookup yields CDR1 SGHTS and CDR2 YDEGEE. This CDR3 is CASSLRTPYYGYTF. DNA for the CDR3: TGTGCCAGCAGCCTTCGGACACCTTACTATGGCTACACCTTC.

The chain's CDR3 is CARHRGEQYV. The CDR3 bases are TGTGCCAGACACAGGGGCGAGCAGTACGTC. The chain combines TRBV19 with TRBJ2-7; 7 nucleotides agree with TRBD1. This CDR3 is built from 10 residues. V was pared by 9 bases and J by 6 bases, with 2 bases of the junction left unmatched. CDR1 is LNHDA and CDR2 is SQIVND in the germline V gene (reference sequence).

The chain is built from TRBV21-1 and TRBJ2-3; the tabulated D call, TRBD1, remains unverified against the DNA. TRBV21-1 is a recognized pseudogene. The CDR3 loop spans 14 amino acids. The CDR3 nucleotides are TGTGCCAGCAGAGGGGACAGGGGGACAGATACGCAGTATTTT. Protein: CASRGDRGTDTQYF.